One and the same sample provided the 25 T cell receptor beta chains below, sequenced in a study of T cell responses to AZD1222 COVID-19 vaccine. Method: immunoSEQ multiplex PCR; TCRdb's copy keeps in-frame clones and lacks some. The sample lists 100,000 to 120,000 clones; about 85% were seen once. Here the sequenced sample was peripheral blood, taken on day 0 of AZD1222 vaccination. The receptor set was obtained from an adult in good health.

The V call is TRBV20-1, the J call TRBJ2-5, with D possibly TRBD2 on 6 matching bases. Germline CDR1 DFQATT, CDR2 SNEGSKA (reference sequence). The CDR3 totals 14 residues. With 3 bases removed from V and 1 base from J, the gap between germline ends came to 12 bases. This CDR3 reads CSASGGIPQETQYF. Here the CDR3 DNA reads TGCAGTGCTAGTGGGGGGATCCCCCAAGAGACCCAGTACTTC.

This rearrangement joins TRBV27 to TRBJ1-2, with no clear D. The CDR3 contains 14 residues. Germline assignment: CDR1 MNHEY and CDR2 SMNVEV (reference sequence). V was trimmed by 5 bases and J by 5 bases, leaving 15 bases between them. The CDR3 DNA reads TGTGCCAGCAGTCTCGACGCATCTAGATATGGCTACACCTTC. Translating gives CASSLDASRYGYTF.

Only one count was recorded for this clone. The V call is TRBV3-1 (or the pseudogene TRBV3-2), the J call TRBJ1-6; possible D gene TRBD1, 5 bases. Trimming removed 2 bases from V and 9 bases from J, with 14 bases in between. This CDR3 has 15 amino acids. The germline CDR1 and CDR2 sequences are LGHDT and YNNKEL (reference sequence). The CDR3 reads CASSQPTGAGSPLHF. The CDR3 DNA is TGTGCCAGCAGCCAACCCACAGGTGCGGGTTCACCCCTCCACTTT.

The CDR3: CASSLAGIGTDTQYF. In DNA, the CDR3 is TGCGCCAGCAGCTTGGCAGGGATAGGCACAGATACGCAGTATTTT. The V and J genes are TRBV5-1 and TRBJ2-3; D perhaps matches TRBD1 (5 bases). Between the trimmed V and J ends, which lost 0 bases and 1 base, there was a span of 9 bases. Germline lookup yields CDR1 SGHRS and CDR2 YFSETQ. This CDR3 comprises 15 residues.

The CDR3 here is CASSLGRGMNTGELFF. For the CDR3, the DNA is TGTGCCAGCAGCTTGGGAAGGGGGATGAACACCGGGGAGCTGTTTTTT. This chain uses TRBV5-4 with TRBJ2-2; TRBD1 is a possible D gene (6 bases). The CDR3 totals 16 residues. Germline-derived CDR1 and CDR2 are SGHNT and YYREEE (reference sequence). Trimming pared 0 bases from V and 1 base from J, leaving 10 bases between.

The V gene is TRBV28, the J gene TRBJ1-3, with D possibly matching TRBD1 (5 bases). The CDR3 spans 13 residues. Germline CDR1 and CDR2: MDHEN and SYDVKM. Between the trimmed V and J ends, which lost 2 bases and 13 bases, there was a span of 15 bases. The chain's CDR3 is CASSLIEGRGIYF. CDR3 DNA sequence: TGTGCCAGCAGTTTAATTGAGGGCCGGGGGATATATTTT.

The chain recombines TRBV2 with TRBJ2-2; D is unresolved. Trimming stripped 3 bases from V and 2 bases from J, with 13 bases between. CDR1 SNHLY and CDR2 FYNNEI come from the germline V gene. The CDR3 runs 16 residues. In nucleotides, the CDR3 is TGTGCCAGCAGTGACGGGTGGGCAGACAACACCGGGGAGCTGTTTTTT. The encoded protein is CASSDGWADNTGELFF.

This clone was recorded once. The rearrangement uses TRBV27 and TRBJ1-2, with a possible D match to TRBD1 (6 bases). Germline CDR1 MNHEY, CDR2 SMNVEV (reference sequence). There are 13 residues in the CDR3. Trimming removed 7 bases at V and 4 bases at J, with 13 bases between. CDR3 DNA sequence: TGTGCCAGCAAGCGGGGGCAAGGCTATGGCTACACCTTC. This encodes CASKRGQGYGYTF.

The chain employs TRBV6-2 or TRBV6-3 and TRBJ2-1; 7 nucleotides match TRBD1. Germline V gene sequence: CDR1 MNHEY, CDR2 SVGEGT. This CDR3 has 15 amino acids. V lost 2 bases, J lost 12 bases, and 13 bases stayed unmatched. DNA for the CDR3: TGTGCCAGCAGTTACACGCGGACAGGACCTTCTCGGCAGTTCTTC. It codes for CASSYTRTGPSRQFF.

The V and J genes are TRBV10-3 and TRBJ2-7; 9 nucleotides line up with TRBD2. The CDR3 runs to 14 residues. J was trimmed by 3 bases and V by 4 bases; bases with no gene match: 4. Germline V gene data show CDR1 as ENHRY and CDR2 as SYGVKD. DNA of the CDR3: TGTGCCATCAGTGTGCTAGCGGGGAACTACGAGCAGTACTTC. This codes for CAISVLAGNYEQYF.

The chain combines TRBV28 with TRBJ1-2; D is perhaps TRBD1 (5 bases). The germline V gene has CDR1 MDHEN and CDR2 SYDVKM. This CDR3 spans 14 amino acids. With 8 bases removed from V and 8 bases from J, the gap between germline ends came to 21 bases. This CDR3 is CASRPRGPGGGYTF. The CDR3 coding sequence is TGTGCCAGCCGCCCAAGGGGACCCGGGGGAGGCTACACCTTC.

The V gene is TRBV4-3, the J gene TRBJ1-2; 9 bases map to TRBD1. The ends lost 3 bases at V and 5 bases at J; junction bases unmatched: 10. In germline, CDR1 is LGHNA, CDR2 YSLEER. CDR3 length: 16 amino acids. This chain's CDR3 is CASSQELQGASYGYTF. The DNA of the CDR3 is TGCGCCAGCAGCCAGGAATTACAGGGGGCATCGTATGGCTACACCTTC.

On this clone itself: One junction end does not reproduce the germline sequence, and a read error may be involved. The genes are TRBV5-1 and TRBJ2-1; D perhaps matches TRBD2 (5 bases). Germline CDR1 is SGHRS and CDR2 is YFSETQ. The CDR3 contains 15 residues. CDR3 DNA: TGCGCCAGCAGCTTGGTGGTGGACTCCGACAATGAGCAGTTCTTC. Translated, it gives CASSLVVDSDNEQFF.

Here the CDR3 reads CSAAGQQNTEAFF. As DNA, the CDR3 is TGCAGCGCTGCCGGCCAGCAGAACACTGAAGCTTTCTTT. The J gene is TRBJ1-1, the V gene TRBV29-1; D is unclear. CDR1 and CDR2 (germline): SQVTM, ANQGSEA. The CDR3 has 13 amino acids. V dropped 7 bases and J dropped 1 base, with 13 bases sitting between them. The variable domain in full, with the rest retrieved from reference TRBV29-1 and TRBJ1-1, is SAVISQKPSRDICQRGTSLTIQCQVDSQVTMMFWYRQQPGQSLTLIATANQGSEATYESGFVIDKFPISRPNLTFSTLTVSNMSPEDSSIYLCSAAGQQNTEAFFGQGTRLTVV.

CDR3 sequence: CASSLQRGSDTQYF. The CDR3 coding sequence is TGTGCCAGCAGCCTGCAGCGGGGCTCAGATACGCAGTATTTT. V usage is TRBV11-3 and J usage is TRBJ2-3; 7 nucleotides match TRBD2. The CDR3 consists of 14 residues. Losses at the gene ends were 5 bases for V and 4 bases for J; bases not matched to a gene: 6. Germline-derived CDR1 and CDR2 are SGHNT and YENEEA.

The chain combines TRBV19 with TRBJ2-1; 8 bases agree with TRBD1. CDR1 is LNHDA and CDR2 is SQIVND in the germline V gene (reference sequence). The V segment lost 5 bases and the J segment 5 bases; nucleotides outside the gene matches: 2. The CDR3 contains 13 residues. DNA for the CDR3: TGTGCCAGTAGTGGACAGGGTCACAATGAGCAGTTCTTC. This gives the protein CASSGQGHNEQFF. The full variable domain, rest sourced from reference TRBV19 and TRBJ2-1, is DGGITQSPKYLFRKEGQNVTLSCEQNLNHDAMYWYRQDPGQGLRLIYYSQIVNDFQKGDIAEGYSVSREKKESFPLTVTSAQKNPTAFYLCASSGQGHNEQFFGPGTRLTVL.

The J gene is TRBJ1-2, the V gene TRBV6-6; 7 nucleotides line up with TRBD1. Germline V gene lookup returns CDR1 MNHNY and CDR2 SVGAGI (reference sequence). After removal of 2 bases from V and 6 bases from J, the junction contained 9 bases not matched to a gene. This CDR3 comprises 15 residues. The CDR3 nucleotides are TGTGCCAGCAGTTACAGTCCGACAGGGAGGGATGGCTACACCTTC. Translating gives CASSYSPTGRDGYTF.

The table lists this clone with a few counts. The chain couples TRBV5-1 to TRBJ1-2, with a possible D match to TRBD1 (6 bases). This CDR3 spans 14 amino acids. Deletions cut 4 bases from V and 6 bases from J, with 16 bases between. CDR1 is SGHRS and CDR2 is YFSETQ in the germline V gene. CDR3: CASSPGAPKDGYTF. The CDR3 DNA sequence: TGCGCCAGCAGCCCAGGGGCCCCTAAGGATGGCTACACCTTC. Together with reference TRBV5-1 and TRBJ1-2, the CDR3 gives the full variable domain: KAGVTQTPRYLIKTRGQQVTLSCSPISGHRSVSWYQQTPGQGLQFLFEYFSETQRNKGNFPGRFSGRQFSNSRSEMNVSTLELGDSALYLCASSPGAPKDGYTFGSGTRLTVV.

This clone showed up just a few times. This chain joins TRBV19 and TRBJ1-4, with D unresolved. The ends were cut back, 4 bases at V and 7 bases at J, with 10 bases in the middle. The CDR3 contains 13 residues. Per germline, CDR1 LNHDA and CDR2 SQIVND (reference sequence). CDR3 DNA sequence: TGTGCCAGTAGTAGAGGGCTCAGTGAAAAACTGTTTTTT. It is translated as CASSRGLSEKLFF.

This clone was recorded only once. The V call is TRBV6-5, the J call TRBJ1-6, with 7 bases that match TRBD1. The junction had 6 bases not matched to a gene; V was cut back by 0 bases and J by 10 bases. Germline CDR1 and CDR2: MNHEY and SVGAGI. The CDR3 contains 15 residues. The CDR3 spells CASSYSGRGGSPLHF. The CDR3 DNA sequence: TGTGCCAGCAGTTACTCGGGCAGGGGGGGGTCACCCCTCCACTTT.

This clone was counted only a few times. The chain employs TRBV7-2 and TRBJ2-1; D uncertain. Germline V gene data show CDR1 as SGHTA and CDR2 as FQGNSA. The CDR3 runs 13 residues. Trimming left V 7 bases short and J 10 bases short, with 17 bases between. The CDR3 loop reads CASIPSTSGEQFF. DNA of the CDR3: TGTGCCAGCATCCCATCTACGTCGGGCGAGCAGTTCTTC.

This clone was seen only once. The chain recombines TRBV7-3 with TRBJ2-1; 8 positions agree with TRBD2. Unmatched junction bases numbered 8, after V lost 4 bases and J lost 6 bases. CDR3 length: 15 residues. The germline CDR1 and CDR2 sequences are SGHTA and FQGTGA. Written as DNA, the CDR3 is TGTGCCAGCAGCTCTCCGGGACTAGGGCTCAATGAGCAGTTCTTC. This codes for CASSSPGLGLNEQFF.

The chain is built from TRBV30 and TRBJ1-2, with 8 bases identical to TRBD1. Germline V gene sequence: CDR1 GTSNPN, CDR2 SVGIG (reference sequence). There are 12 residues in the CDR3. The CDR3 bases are TGTCTCGGACAGGGCAACGACTATGGCTACACCTTC. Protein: CLGQGNDYGYTF.

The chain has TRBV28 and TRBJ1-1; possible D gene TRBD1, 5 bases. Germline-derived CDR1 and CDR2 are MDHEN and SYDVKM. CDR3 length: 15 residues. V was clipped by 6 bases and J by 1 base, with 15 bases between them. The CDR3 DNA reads TGTGCCAGCAGCCCTGGAGGGACGTCGAACACTGAAGCTTTCTTT. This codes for CASSPGGTSNTEAFF. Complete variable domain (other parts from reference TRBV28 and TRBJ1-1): DVKVTQSSRYLVKRTGEKVFLECVQDMDHENMFWYRQDPGLGLRLIYFSYDVKMKEKGDIPEGYSVSREKKERFSLILESASTNQTSMYLCASSPGGTSNTEAFFGQGTRLTVV.

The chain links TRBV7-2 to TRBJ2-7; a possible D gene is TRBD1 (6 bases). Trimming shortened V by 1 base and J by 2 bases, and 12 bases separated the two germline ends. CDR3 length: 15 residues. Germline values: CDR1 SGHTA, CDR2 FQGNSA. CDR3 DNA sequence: TGTGCCAGCAGCTTAGAACAGGGTCGCGCCTACGAGCAGTACTTC. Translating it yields CASSLEQGRAYEQYF.